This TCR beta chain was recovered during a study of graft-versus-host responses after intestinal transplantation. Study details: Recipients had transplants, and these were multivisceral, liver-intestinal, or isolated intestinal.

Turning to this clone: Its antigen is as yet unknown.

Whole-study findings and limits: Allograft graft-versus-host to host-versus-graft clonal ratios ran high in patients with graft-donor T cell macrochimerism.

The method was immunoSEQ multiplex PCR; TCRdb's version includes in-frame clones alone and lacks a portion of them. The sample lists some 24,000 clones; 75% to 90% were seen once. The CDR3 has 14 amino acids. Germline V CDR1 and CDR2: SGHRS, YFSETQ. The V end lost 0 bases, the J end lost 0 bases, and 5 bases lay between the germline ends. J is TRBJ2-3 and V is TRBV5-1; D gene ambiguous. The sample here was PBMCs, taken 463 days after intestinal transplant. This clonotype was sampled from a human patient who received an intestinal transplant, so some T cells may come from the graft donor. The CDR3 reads CASSLAWSTDTQYF. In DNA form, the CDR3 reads TGCGCCAGCAGCTTGGCCTGGAGCACAGATACGCAGTATTTT.